Below, one TCR beta chain is given with its context. Its antigen is undetermined. The PCR employed 60 Vbeta primers together with 13 Jbeta primers. Here immunoSEQ multiplex PCR was the method, and the copy in TCRdb shows in-frame clones only, minus some. The data contain around 170,000 clones, approximately 81% of them singletons. The data stem from a study of cytomegalovirus exposure and HLA in healthy donors. Study results and caveats: Later on, an analysis showed TCR association rates differing by HLA locus, with DRB1 the most and HLA-C the fewest.

CDR1 is MNHEY and CDR2 is SMNVEV in the germline V gene (reference sequence). This CDR3 is built from 14 residues. Trimming took 8 bases from V and 2 from J, leaving 15 bases between them. The sequence was collected from a man aged 45 to 65 in good health and CMV-seronegative. J is TRBJ1-2 and V is TRBV27; D possibly corresponds to TRBD1 (6 bases). The source material was PBMCs. CDR3 in amino acids: CASGKAGTNYGYTF. CDR3 nucleotides: TGTGCCAGCGGAAAGGCAGGGACAAACTATGGCTACACCTTC.